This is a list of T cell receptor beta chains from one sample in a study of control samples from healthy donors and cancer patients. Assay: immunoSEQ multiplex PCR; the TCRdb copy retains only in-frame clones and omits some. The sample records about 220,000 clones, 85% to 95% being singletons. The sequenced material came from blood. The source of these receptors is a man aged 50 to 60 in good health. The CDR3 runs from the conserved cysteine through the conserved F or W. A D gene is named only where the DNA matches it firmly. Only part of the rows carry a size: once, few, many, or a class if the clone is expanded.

CDR3nt: TGTGCCAGCAGTTTAAGGGCAGGGGTAGGGAGTCAGCCCCAGCATTTT; CDR3aa: CASSLRAGVGSQPQHF; d_gene: NA; abundance: NA; j_gene: TRBJ1-5; v_gene: TRBV27
CDR3nt: TGTGCCAGCAGTCTCTCTAACTATGGCTACACCTTC; CDR3aa: CASSLSNYGYTF; d_gene: NA; abundance: NA; j_gene: TRBJ1-2; v_gene: TRBV28
CDR3nt: TGCGCCAGCAGCTTGGAGGACAGGGGGCTAGAGACCCAGTACTTC; CDR3aa: CASSLEDRGLETQYF; d_gene: TRBD1; abundance: NA; j_gene: TRBJ2-5; v_gene: TRBV5-1
CDR3nt: TGTGCCAGCAGCTCGGACCTAACGGGGAAGACCCAGTACTTC; CDR3aa: CASSSDLTGKTQYF; d_gene: NA; abundance: NA; j_gene: TRBJ2-5; v_gene: TRBV6-5
CDR3nt: TGCGCCAGCAGCCAAGGTACCCAGGTCCAAGAGACCCAGTACTTC; CDR3aa: CASSQGTQVQETQYF; d_gene: NA; abundance: NA; j_gene: TRBJ2-5; v_gene: TRBV4-3
CDR3nt: TGTGCCAGCAGCGTATATACAGGAATGGCTGAGCAGTTCTTC; CDR3aa: CASSVYTGMAEQFF; d_gene: NA; abundance: NA; j_gene: TRBJ2-1; v_gene: TRBV9
CDR3nt: TGTGCCAGCAGTTACTCCGGGACATTAACTCAGCCCCAGCATTTT; CDR3aa: CASSYSGTLTQPQHF; d_gene: NA; abundance: NA; j_gene: TRBJ1-5; v_gene: TRBV6-5
CDR3nt: TGTGCCAGCAGCTTCACAGGGGGTGATACTGAAGCTTTCTTT; CDR3aa: CASSFTGGDTEAFF; d_gene: TRBD1; abundance: NA; j_gene: TRBJ1-1; v_gene: TRBV5-4
CDR3nt: TGTGCCAGCAGCCAAGTCAGGACGACTAATGAAAAACTGTTTTTT; CDR3aa: CASSQVRTTNEKLFF; d_gene: NA; abundance: NA; j_gene: TRBJ1-4; v_gene: TRBV14
CDR3nt: TGCGCCAGCAGCCACCGACAGACTAACTATGGCTACACCTTC; CDR3aa: CASSHRQTNYGYTF; d_gene: NA; abundance: NA; j_gene: TRBJ1-2; v_gene: TRBV4-1
CDR3nt: TGTGCCAGCAGTCACCTAGGGGACTTACACCCGGATAGGGTCGGCTACACCTTC; CDR3aa: CASSHLGDLHPDRVGYTF; d_gene: NA; abundance: NA; j_gene: TRBJ1-2; v_gene: TRBV6-2/TRBV6-3
CDR3nt: TGTGCCAGCAGTTTGGGGGTCCTATCGAACACCGGGGAGCTGTTTTTT; CDR3aa: CASSLGVLSNTGELFF; d_gene: NA; abundance: NA; j_gene: TRBJ2-2; v_gene: TRBV27
CDR3nt: TGCGCCAGCAGCCCGGAAAACACCGGGGAGCTGTTTTTT; CDR3aa: CASSPENTGELFF; d_gene: NA; abundance: NA; j_gene: TRBJ2-2; v_gene: TRBV5-1
CDR3nt: TGTGCCAGCTCCAGTAGCACAGATACGCAGTATTTT; CDR3aa: CASSSSTDTQYF; d_gene: NA; abundance: NA; j_gene: TRBJ2-3; v_gene: TRBV18
CDR3nt: TGTGCCAGCTCACCGACCGGGACTAGTATCACCGGGGAGCTGTTTTTT; CDR3aa: CASSPTGTSITGELFF; d_gene: TRBD2; abundance: NA; j_gene: TRBJ2-2; v_gene: TRBV18
CDR3nt: TGTGCCAGCAGCTTTGGGGGGAAACGGAACACTGAAGCTTTCTTT; CDR3aa: CASSFGGKRNTEAFF; d_gene: NA; abundance: NA; j_gene: TRBJ1-1; v_gene: TRBV7-2
CDR3nt: TGTGCCAGCAGCTTAGAGGGACAGGGCGGAGATACGCAGTATTTT; CDR3aa: CASSLEGQGGDTQYF; d_gene: TRBD1; abundance: NA; j_gene: TRBJ2-3; v_gene: TRBV7-6
CDR3nt: TGTGCCAGCAGCCCCCTTTACCAAGAGACCCAGTACTTC; CDR3aa: CASSPLYQETQYF; d_gene: NA; abundance: NA; j_gene: TRBJ2-5; v_gene: TRBV3-1/TRBV3-2
CDR3nt: TGTGCCAGCAGCCAAGCCCCCAGGGCTGAAGAGACCCAGTACTTC; CDR3aa: CASSQAPRAEETQYF; d_gene: NA; abundance: NA; j_gene: TRBJ2-5; v_gene: TRBV6-5
CDR3nt: TGTGCCAGCAGTTACTCCGGACAGGGATGGGCGACCCAGTACTTC; CDR3aa: CASSYSGQGWATQYF; d_gene: TRBD1; abundance: once; j_gene: TRBJ2-5; v_gene: TRBV6-5
CDR3nt: TGTGCCAGCAGTGGGACAGGGCCATCCTACAATGAGCAGTTCTTC; CDR3aa: CASSGTGPSYNEQFF; d_gene: TRBD1; abundance: once; j_gene: TRBJ2-1; v_gene: TRBV2
CDR3nt: TGTGCAAGTCGCTTATGGGACAAATATAGCAATCAGCCCCAGCATTTT; CDR3aa: CASRLWDKYSNQPQHF; d_gene: NA; abundance: NA; j_gene: TRBJ1-5; v_gene: TRBV12-2
CDR3nt: TGTGCCAGCAGTAGGGCTAGCTCTGGAAACACCATATATTTT; CDR3aa: CASSRASSGNTIYF; d_gene: NA; abundance: NA; j_gene: TRBJ1-3; v_gene: TRBV2
CDR3nt: TGTGCCAGCAGCATACAGGGGAACACTGAAGCTTTCTTT; CDR3aa: CASSIQGNTEAFF; d_gene: NA; abundance: NA; j_gene: TRBJ1-1; v_gene: TRBV2
CDR3nt: TGTGCCAGCAGCCAAGATTGGGGCAGAGAAGCTTTCTTT; CDR3aa: CASSQDWGREAFF; d_gene: NA; abundance: NA; j_gene: TRBJ1-1; v_gene: TRBV4-2
CDR3nt: TGTGCCACCAGTGATAACAGCCGTAATAGCAATCAGCCCCAGCATTTT; CDR3aa: CATSDNSRNSNQPQHF; d_gene: NA; abundance: NA; j_gene: TRBJ1-5; v_gene: TRBV24-1
CDR3nt: TGTGCCAGCAGTCCGGGACAGAGCTACAATGAGCAGTTCTTC; CDR3aa: CASSPGQSYNEQFF; d_gene: TRBD1; abundance: NA; j_gene: TRBJ2-1; v_gene: TRBV27
CDR3nt: TGCGCCAGCAGTCTCGACAGGGGTCCAGATACGCAGTATTTT; CDR3aa: CASSLDRGPDTQYF; d_gene: TRBD1; abundance: NA; j_gene: TRBJ2-3; v_gene: TRBV10-1
CDR3nt: TGTGCCAGCAGTTTAGGGGTGTCAAGCTCCTACGAGCAGTACTTC; CDR3aa: CASSLGVSSSYEQYF; d_gene: NA; abundance: NA; j_gene: TRBJ2-7; v_gene: TRBV27
CDR3nt: TGCGCCAGCAGCCCGGGACAGGCCGTTAACTATGGCTACACCTTC; CDR3aa: CASSPGQAVNYGYTF; d_gene: TRBD1; abundance: NA; j_gene: TRBJ1-2; v_gene: TRBV5-1
CDR3nt: TGTGCCAGCTATTTATCCGCTGGCAGGGGGAGAAACGAGCAGTACTTC; CDR3aa: CASYLSAGRGRNEQYF; d_gene: TRBD1; abundance: once; j_gene: TRBJ2-7; v_gene: TRBV28
CDR3nt: TGTGCCAGCAGCACACAGGCGGCCGGGAACACTGAAGCTTTCTTT; CDR3aa: CASSTQAAGNTEAFF; d_gene: NA; abundance: NA; j_gene: TRBJ1-1; v_gene: TRBV6-5
CDR3nt: TGCGCCAGCAGCACCTCCCTCAATAGCGGGCCTCAGTATTTT; CDR3aa: CASSTSLNSGPQYF; d_gene: TRBD2; abundance: NA; j_gene: TRBJ2-3; v_gene: TRBV5-1
CDR3nt: TGTGCCAGCAGTTTTCAGGTTAACTATGGCTACACCTTC; CDR3aa: CASSFQVNYGYTF; d_gene: NA; abundance: NA; j_gene: TRBJ1-2; v_gene: TRBV28
CDR3nt: TGTGCCAGCTCGATTGGGACAGAAAGGTCTAGGAGCAATCAGCCCCAGCATTTT; CDR3aa: CASSIGTERSRSNQPQHF; d_gene: TRBD1; abundance: once; j_gene: TRBJ1-5; v_gene: TRBV28
CDR3nt: TGCGCCAGCAGCCCCGAGGGGACTACCTTCACTGAAGCTTTCTTT; CDR3aa: CASSPEGTTFTEAFF; d_gene: NA; abundance: NA; j_gene: TRBJ1-1; v_gene: TRBV5-1
CDR3nt: TGTGCCAGCAGCCAAGGCAATGGCGGCCACACTGAAGCTTTCTTT; CDR3aa: CASSQGNGGHTEAFF; d_gene: NA; abundance: NA; j_gene: TRBJ1-1; v_gene: TRBV3-1/TRBV3-2
CDR3nt: TGTGCCAGCAGCCTGAGACAGTTAACCTACAATGAGCAGTTCTTC; CDR3aa: CASSLRQLTYNEQFF; d_gene: NA; abundance: few; j_gene: TRBJ2-1; v_gene: TRBV5-6
CDR3nt: TGCGCCAGCAGCTTGAACCACAGGAACACTGAAGCTTTCTTT; CDR3aa: CASSLNHRNTEAFF; d_gene: NA; abundance: NA; j_gene: TRBJ1-1; v_gene: TRBV5-1
CDR3nt: TGTGCCAGCAGCCGTACAGGGGGAGGCTACACCTTC; CDR3aa: CASSRTGGGYTF; d_gene: TRBD1; abundance: NA; j_gene: TRBJ1-2; v_gene: TRBV3-1/TRBV3-2
CDR3nt: TGTGCCTGGAGTAGGGAGGGGGCGCAGGGCTACACCTTC; CDR3aa: CAWSREGAQGYTF; d_gene: TRBD1; abundance: NA; j_gene: TRBJ1-2; v_gene: TRBV30